Sequencing of this T cell receptor (beta chain) was carried out in a study of technical replicates of blood from a handful of donors. Clones were read by immunoSEQ multiplex PCR, and TCRdb kept only the in-frame ones, dropping some. The repertoire consists of around 80,000 clones, with around 91% occurring once and the leading ten covering under 0.5%. This CDR3 has 15 amino acids. The germline gives CDR1 LGHNA, CDR2 YNFKEQ. After removal of 3 bases from V and 2 bases from J, the junction contained 7 bases not matched to a gene. This receptor was obtained from a human donor in good health. The chain carries TRBV4-2 and TRBJ2-7, with TRBD2 identical over 7 bases. The sample taken for sequencing was T cells isolated from PBMCs. CDR3 nucleotide sequence: TGTGCCAGCAGCCACCTCCCTAGCGGAACCTACGAGCAGTACTTC. Its protein is CASSHLPSGTYEQYF.